The next 20 T cell receptor beta chains were all read from a single sample in a study of blood T cells in healthy people across ages. Sample-barcoded 5' priming and a J-beta primer mix drove a second PCR of about 6 to 12 cycles. TCRdb passed the 5' RACE reads through MiXCR, listing each CDR3 protein once. The sample holds some 920,000 distinct CDR3 sequences, about 51% seen once. The specimen was blood. Every receptor here comes from a woman aged 55-69 years in good health.

The gene calls are TRBV27 and TRBJ1-3, with unresolved D. The CDR3 is 17 residues long. V was trimmed by 1 base and J by 2 bases, leaving 15 bases between them. CDR1 is MNHEY, CDR2 SMNVEV, per germline (reference sequence). The CDR3, as DNA: TGTGCCAGCAGTTTATTTCCCGGAAGCTCCCCTGGAAACACCATATATTTT. Protein: CASSLFPGSSPGNTIYF.

Notes on this clonotype: This could be a read error, since a much larger clone is one nucleotide away. The chain joins TRBV11-1 to TRBJ2-7; the D gene could be TRBD1 or TRBD2 (6 bases each). Germline-derived CDR1 and CDR2 are SGHAT and FQDESV (reference sequence). The CDR3 is made up of 15 amino acids. Trimming removed 0 bases at V and 11 bases at J, with 20 bases between. For the CDR3, the DNA is TGTGCCAGCAGCTTAGCTCTCGGAGGGGGAGAGACCGAGTACTTC. Amino acid sequence: CASSLALGGGETEYF.

V and J are TRBV7-2 and TRBJ1-2; D unresolved. The germline CDR1 and CDR2 sequences are SGHTA and FQGNSA. Trimming cost V 5 bases and J 8 bases, with 15 bases left between them. The CDR3 is 13 amino acids. CDR3 in DNA: TGTGCCAGCAGCCGCTCTGTGGCGGAGGGCTACACCTTC. The encoded protein is CASSRSVAEGYTF.

This clonotype was observed a handful of times. The rearrangement links TRBV4-1 to TRBJ2-7, with D hard to call. Trimming shortened V by 4 bases and J by 3 bases, and 16 bases separated the two germline ends. Germline CDR1 and CDR2: MGHRA and YSYEKL. This CDR3 contains 15 residues. CDR3 coding DNA: TGCGCCAGCAGCCCCATAAGCGTGGCCTACTACGAGCAGTACTTC. It specifies CASSPISVAYYEQYF.

This chain links TRBV28 with TRBJ2-5; D call uncertain. Germline CDR1 reads MDHEN; CDR2 reads SYDVKM. The CDR3 is 14 amino acids. Trimming shortened V by 1 base and J by 11 bases, and 17 bases separated the two germline ends. CDR3 coding DNA: TGTGCCAGCAGTTTATACAGAAAATACAATGAGCAGTACTTC. This gives the protein CASSLYRKYNEQYF.

With respect to this clonotype: This may stem from a read error, because a much larger clone lies one nucleotide away. This sequence joins TRBV29-1 and TRBJ2-7, with D possibly matching TRBD2 (5 bases). The CDR3 extends over 12 amino acids. The germline gives CDR1 SQVTM, CDR2 ANQGSEA. Between the trimmed V and J ends, which lost 7 bases and 9 bases, there was a span of 19 bases. CDR3 region: CSATRAASGQYF. CDR3 DNA sequence: TGCAGCGCGACCAGAGCGGCTTCGGGGCAGTACTTC.

The sample holds one count of this clonotype. V usage is TRBV3-1 and J usage is TRBJ2-4; D remains ambiguous. The end of the DNA is better explained by TRBJ2-7, so the J call may be wrong. The length of the CDR3 is 15 residues. Germline assignment: CDR1 LGHDT and CDR2 YNNKEL (reference sequence). CDR3 sequence (DNA): TGTGCCAGCAGCCAAGAGATATGCTTGACGAGCGAGCAGTACTTC. Its protein product is CASSQEICLTSEQYF.

The CDR3 sequence: CASRMSGPMSYEQYF. The DNA of the CDR3 is TGTGCCAGCAGAATGTCGGGACCTATGTCCTACGAGCAGTACTTC. This chain joins TRBV2 and TRBJ2-7; D is tentatively TRBD1 or TRBD2 (5 bases each). The CDR3 runs 15 residues. V lost 6 bases and J 1 base, leaving 16 bases between the germline ends. Germline V gives CDR1 SNHLY, CDR2 FYNNEI.

The chain carries TRBV2 and TRBJ2-1, with TRBD1 identical over 9 bases. Trimming removed 4 bases from V and 6 bases from J; junction bases left unmatched: 10. The CDR3 runs to 16 residues. Germline V gene sequence: CDR1 SNHLY, CDR2 FYNNEI. DNA for the CDR3: TGTGCCAGCAGTGCCCCCGGGACAGGGTTGGGCAATGAGCAGTTCTTC. Amino acid sequence: CASSAPGTGLGNEQFF.

This chain links TRBV20-1 with TRBJ2-3; maybe TRBD2 (7 bases). Trimming cost V 3 bases and J 0 bases, with 10 bases left between them. The CDR3 sequence is 14 residues long. The germline V gene encodes CDR1 DFQATT and CDR2 SNEGSKA (reference sequence). CDR3 coding DNA: TGCAGTGCTAGTGGGGGGGCTAGCACAGATACGCAGTATTTT. This encodes CSASGGASTDTQYF.

V usage is TRBV7-9 and J usage is TRBJ2-7; TRBD2 agrees at 8 bases. The CDR3 loop spans 13 amino acids. Germline V gene lookup returns CDR1 SEHNR and CDR2 FQNEAQ (reference sequence). Germline trimming cut 7 bases from V and 8 bases from J; bases unmatched to any gene: 10. As DNA, the CDR3 is TGTGCCAGCACAGCGGGGGTGGATTGTAAGCAGTACTTC. Amino acid sequence: CASTAGVDCKQYF.

This clonotype was detected only a few times. The rearrangement joins TRBV4-1 to TRBJ2-1; D may be TRBD1 (5 bases). The length of the CDR3 is 15 residues. V lost 0 bases to trimming and J lost 4 bases, with 10 bases between them. Germline CDR1 reads MGHRA; CDR2 reads YSYEKL. DNA of the CDR3: TGCGCCAGCAGCCAAGATCTACAGGCGTACAATGAGCAGTTCTTC. Its translation: CASSQDLQAYNEQFF.

A few counts support this clonotype. This rearrangement joins TRBV7-9 to TRBJ1-5; D unclear. The CDR3 is made up of 16 amino acids. Germline V gene lookup returns CDR1 SEHNR and CDR2 FQNEAQ (reference sequence). Trimming pared 0 bases from V and 0 bases from J, leaving 9 bases between. CDR3 sequence: CASSLALGISNQPQHF. The CDR3 nucleotides read TGTGCCAGCAGCTTAGCCCTCGGGATTAGCAATCAGCCCCAGCATTTT.

The chain combines TRBV6-6 with TRBJ2-2; a possible D gene is TRBD1 (6 bases). Germline assignment: CDR1 MNHNY and CDR2 SVGAGI (reference sequence). V lost 7 bases to trimming and J lost 7 bases, with 19 bases between them. CDR3 length equals 15 residues. DNA of the CDR3: TGTGCCAGCACCTTGACCCAGGGGCCATTCGGGGAGCTGTTTTTT. Its protein is CASTLTQGPFGELFF.

This clonotype was seen a handful of times. The chain employs TRBV6-5 and TRBJ2-3; D might be TRBD1 (5 bases). The CDR3 loop spans 15 amino acids. Trimming pared 7 bases from V and 2 bases from J, leaving 16 bases between. Germline CDR1 and CDR2: MNHEY and SVGAGI. Here the CDR3 reads CASKNGAFLTDTQYF. The CDR3 nucleotides are TGTGCCAGCAAGAATGGGGCTTTTCTCACAGATACGCAGTATTTT.

The table lists this clonotype with a few counts. V usage is TRBV9 and J usage is TRBJ2-7, with D possibly TRBD2 on 5 matching bases. V was shortened by 9 bases and J by 6 bases, with 13 bases between the two germline ends. The germline CDR1 and CDR2 sequences are SGDLS and YYNGEE. The CDR3 spans 11 residues. As DNA, the CDR3 is TGTGCCACCCCACTAGTGTTCGAGCAGTACTTC. Protein sequence: CATPLVFEQYF.

This chain links TRBV20-1 with TRBJ2-1, with D uncertain. V shed 0 bases and J shed 8 bases, with 14 bases lying between them. Germline loops: CDR1 DFQATT, CDR2 SNEGSKA (reference sequence). The CDR3 runs to 14 residues. CDR3 DNA: TGCAGTGCTAGAGACGTGCCCCCCCTTGATGAGCAGTTCTTC. This translates into CSARDVPPLDEQFF.

In this sample, this clonotype turned up many times. The V and J genes are TRBV12-3 or TRBV12-4 and TRBJ2-7, with 9 bases aligning to TRBD1. The CDR3 is made up of 14 amino acids. V dropped 5 bases and J dropped 5; count of bases not matched to a gene: 7. The CDR3 DNA reads TGTGCCAGCAGTCCCTGGACAGGGGACCACGAGCAGTACTTC. Protein: CASSPWTGDHEQYF.

The chain uses TRBV27 and TRBJ2-1; the D is unclear. This CDR3 spans 14 amino acids. Germline V gives CDR1 MNHEY, CDR2 SMNVEV (reference sequence). V lost 5 bases to trimming and J lost 0 bases, with 8 bases between them. CDR3 amino acids: CASSHGSSYNEQFF. For the CDR3, the DNA is TGTGCCAGCAGTCACGGAAGCTCCTACAATGAGCAGTTCTTC.

The genes are TRBV30 and TRBJ1-5; D possibly corresponds to TRBD1 (5 bases). The CDR3 loop spans 13 amino acids. Germline CDR1 reads GTSNPN; CDR2 reads SVGIG (reference sequence). V was trimmed by 4 bases and J by 7 bases, leaving 14 bases between them. CDR3 coding DNA: TGTGCCTGGACCCAGGGTTTATACCAGCCCCAGCATTTT. Translation: CAWTQGLYQPQHF.